The sequence of this T cell receptor (beta chain) was determined in a study of CD8 T cells in ankylosing spondylitis. TCRdb analysed the 5' RACE reads with MiXCR anew, one entry per CDR3 protein. The table has some 140,000 distinct CDR3 sequences, 8% to 9% seen once. Germline V lookup: CDR1 SGHTS, CDR2 YDEGEE. This CDR3 is 12 amino acids long. V shed 4 bases and J shed 9 bases, with 11 bases lying between them. This clonotype was recorded many times. The sequenced material came from synovial fluid, either unsorted or a sorted T cell fraction (not recorded which). The TCR originated in a male donor with ankylosing spondylitis. The chain combines TRBV5-8 with TRBJ2-4; the D is unclear. The CDR3 region is CASSPGHGIQYF. The CDR3 DNA is TGTGCCAGCAGCCCGGGTCATGGCATTCAGTACTTC. Variable domain in full (rest from reference TRBV5-8 and TRBJ2-4): EAGVTQSPTHLIKTRGQQATLRCSPISGHTSVYWYQQALGLGLQFLLWYDEGEERNRGNFPPRFSGRQFPNYSSELNVNALELEDSALYLCASSPGHGIQYFGAGTRLSVL.